Listed below are T cell receptor beta chains from one sample, sequenced in a study of blood T cell repertoires in COVID-19. Assay used: immunoSEQ multiplex PCR; TCRdb lists only in-frame clones, some missing. The sample lists over 110,000 clones, 65% to 90% occurring once. The sequenced sample consisted of peripheral blood. The source is a human donor in a cohort sampled during active COVID-19. Each CDR3 is given with its conserved first and last residue. D genes are given only for firm matches. Some rows have no size entry. The others give once, few or many, or a class for an expanded clone.

D gene: -
J gene: TRBJ2-3
clone size: -
V gene: TRBV11-1
CDR3 protein: CASSLAVRTTTTQYF
CDR3 DNA: TGTGCCAGCAGCTTAGCGGTTAGGACTACCACTACGCAGTATTTT

D gene: TRBD2
J gene: TRBJ2-7
clone size: few
V gene: TRBV7-8
CDR3 protein: CASSRINGLAGGREQYF
CDR3 DNA: TGTGCCAGCAGCCGAATAAATGGACTAGCGGGAGGACGGGAGCAGTACTTC

D gene: TRBD2
J gene: TRBJ2-1
clone size: -
V gene: TRBV4-3
CDR3 protein: CASSQDDSGRSYNEQFF
CDR3 DNA: TGCGCCAGCAGCCAAGATGACAGCGGGAGGTCCTACAATGAGCAGTTCTTC

D gene: TRBD2
J gene: TRBJ2-7
clone size: -
V gene: TRBV27
CDR3 protein: CASSLLGLADDSHEQYF
CDR3 DNA: TGTGCCAGCAGTTTATTAGGACTAGCGGACGACTCACACGAGCAGTACTTC

D gene: TRBD1
J gene: TRBJ2-5
clone size: -
V gene: TRBV9
CDR3 protein: CASSPRQGAAETQYF
CDR3 DNA: TGTGCCAGCAGCCCCCGACAGGGTGCGGCAGAGACCCAGTACTTC

D gene: TRBD2
J gene: TRBJ2-1
clone size: -
V gene: TRBV27
CDR3 protein: CASRLSGGSSYNEQFF
CDR3 DNA: TGTGCCAGCAGACTCTCCGGCGGGAGCTCCTACAATGAGCAGTTCTTC

D gene: TRBD1
J gene: TRBJ1-6
clone size: -
V gene: TRBV6-2/TRBV6-3
CDR3 protein: CASSDLDRTNSPLHF
CDR3 DNA: TGTGCCAGCAGTGATCTGGACAGGACGAATTCACCCCTCCACTTT

D gene: -
J gene: TRBJ2-3
clone size: -
V gene: TRBV27
CDR3 protein: CASSSKRLSKDTDTQYF
CDR3 DNA: TGTGCCAGCAGTTCAAAGCGACTGAGCAAAGACACAGATACGCAGTATTTT

D gene: TRBD1
J gene: TRBJ2-1
clone size: -
V gene: TRBV19
CDR3 protein: CASSIKASGTGTYNEQFF
CDR3 DNA: TGTGCCAGTAGTATCAAAGCTTCCGGGACAGGGACCTACAATGAGCAGTTCTTC

D gene: TRBD1
J gene: TRBJ1-3
clone size: -
V gene: TRBV6-6
CDR3 protein: CASSPSGGQRKVGSGNTIYF
CDR3 DNA: TGTGCCAGCAGTCCCTCTGGGGGACAGCGTAAGGTGGGCTCTGGAAACACCATATATTTT

D gene: -
J gene: TRBJ1-6
clone size: -
V gene: TRBV18
CDR3 protein: CASSPQGSNSPLHF
CDR3 DNA: TGTGCCAGCTCACCACAGGGGTCTAATTCACCCCTCCACTTT

D gene: -
J gene: TRBJ1-2
clone size: -
V gene: TRBV15
CDR3 protein: CATSRDLSGGRGYTF
CDR3 DNA: TGTGCCACCAGCAGAGATCTATCGGGGGGTAGAGGCTACACCTTC